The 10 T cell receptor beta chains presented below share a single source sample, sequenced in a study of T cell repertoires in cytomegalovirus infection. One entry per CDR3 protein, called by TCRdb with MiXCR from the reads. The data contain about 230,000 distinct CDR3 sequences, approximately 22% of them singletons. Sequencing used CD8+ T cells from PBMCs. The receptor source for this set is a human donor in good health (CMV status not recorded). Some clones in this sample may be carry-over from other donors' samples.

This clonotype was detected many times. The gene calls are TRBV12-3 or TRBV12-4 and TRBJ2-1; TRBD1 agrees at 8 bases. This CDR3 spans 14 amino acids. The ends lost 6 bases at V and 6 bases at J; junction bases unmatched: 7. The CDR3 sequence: CASSFPDRANEQFF. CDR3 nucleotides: TGTGCCAGCAGCTTCCCGGACAGGGCCAATGAGCAGTTCTTC.

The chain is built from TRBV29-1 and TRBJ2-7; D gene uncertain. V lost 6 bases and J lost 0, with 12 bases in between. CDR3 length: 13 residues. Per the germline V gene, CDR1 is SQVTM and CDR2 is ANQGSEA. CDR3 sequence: CSVATGPSYEQYF. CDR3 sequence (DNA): TGCAGCGTCGCGACCGGGCCCTCCTACGAGCAGTACTTC.

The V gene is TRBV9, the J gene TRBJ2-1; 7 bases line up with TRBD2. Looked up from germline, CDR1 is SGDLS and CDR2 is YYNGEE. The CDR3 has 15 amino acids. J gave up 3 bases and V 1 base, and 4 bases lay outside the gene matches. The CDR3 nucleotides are TGTGCCAGCAGCGTAAGCGGGGACCTCTACAATGAGCAGTTCTTC. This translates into CASSVSGDLYNEQFF.

CDR3 in amino acids: CASSSISPYMNTEAFF. CDR3 in DNA: TGTGCCAGCAGTTCTATAAGCCCCTACATGAACACTGAAGCTTTCTTT. This chain joins TRBV28 and TRBJ1-1, with no clear D. The CDR3 spans 16 residues. CDR1 MDHEN and CDR2 SYDVKM come from the germline V gene. V gave up 4 bases and J gave up 0 bases, with 15 bases separating them.

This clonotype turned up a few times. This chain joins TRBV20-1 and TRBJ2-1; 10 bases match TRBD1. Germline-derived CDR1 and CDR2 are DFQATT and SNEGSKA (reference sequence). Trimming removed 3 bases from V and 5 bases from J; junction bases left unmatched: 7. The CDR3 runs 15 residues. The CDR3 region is CSASFGTGANNEQFF. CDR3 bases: TGCAGTGCTAGTTTTGGGACAGGGGCAAACAATGAGCAGTTCTTC.

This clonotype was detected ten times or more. CDR3 residues: CASSLTNQETQYF. The DNA for the CDR3 is TGTGCCAGCAGCTTAACCAACCAAGAGACCCAGTACTTC. The gene calls are TRBV7-9 and TRBJ2-5; D uncertain. There are 13 residues in the CDR3. Germline V gene data show CDR1 as SEHNR and CDR2 as FQNEAQ (reference sequence). Trimming stripped 2 bases from V and 0 bases from J, with 4 bases between.

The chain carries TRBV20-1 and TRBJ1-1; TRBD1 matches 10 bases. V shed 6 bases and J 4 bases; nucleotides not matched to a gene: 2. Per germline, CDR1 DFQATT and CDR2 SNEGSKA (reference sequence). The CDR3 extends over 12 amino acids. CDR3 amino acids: CSAGTGVTEAFF. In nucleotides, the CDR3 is TGCAGTGCCGGGACAGGGGTCACTGAAGCTTTCTTT.

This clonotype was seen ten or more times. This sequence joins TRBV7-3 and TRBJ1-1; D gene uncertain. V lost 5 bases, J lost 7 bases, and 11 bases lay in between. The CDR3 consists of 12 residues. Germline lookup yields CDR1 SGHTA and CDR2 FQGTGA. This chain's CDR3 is CASSPDGFEAFF. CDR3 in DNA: TGTGCCAGCAGCCCCGACGGCTTTGAAGCTTTCTTT.

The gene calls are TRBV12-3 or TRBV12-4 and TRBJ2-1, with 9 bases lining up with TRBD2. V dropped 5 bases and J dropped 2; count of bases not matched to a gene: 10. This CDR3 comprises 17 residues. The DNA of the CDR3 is TGTGCCAGCAGTCTCGATCTAGCGGGGTTTACCTACAATGAGCAGTTCTTC. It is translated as CASSLDLAGFTYNEQFF.

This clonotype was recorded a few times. Here the CDR3 reads CASSLGPAGADEQYF. CDR3 in DNA: TGTGCCAGCAGCTTAGGTCCCGCGGGGGCCGACGAGCAGTACTTC. The gene calls are TRBV11-3 and TRBJ2-7; D might be TRBD2 (7 bases). CDR3 length: 15 residues. Deletions cut 1 base from V and 5 bases from J, with 15 bases between. Germline CDR1 and CDR2: SGHNT and YENEEA.